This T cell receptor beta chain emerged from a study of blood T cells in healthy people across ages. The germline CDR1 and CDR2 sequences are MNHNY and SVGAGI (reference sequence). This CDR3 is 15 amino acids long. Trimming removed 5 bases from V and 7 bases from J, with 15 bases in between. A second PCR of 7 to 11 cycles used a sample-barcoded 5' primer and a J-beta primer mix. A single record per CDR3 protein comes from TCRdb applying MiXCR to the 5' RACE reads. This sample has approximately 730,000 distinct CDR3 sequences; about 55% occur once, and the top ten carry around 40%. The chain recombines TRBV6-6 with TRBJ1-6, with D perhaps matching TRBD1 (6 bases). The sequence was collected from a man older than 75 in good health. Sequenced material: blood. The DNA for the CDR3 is TGTGCCAGCAGTCAACTAGGGGGTCCCAATTCACCCCTCCACTTT. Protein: CASSQLGGPNSPLHF.